Shown below are 15 T cell receptor beta chains from a single sample sequenced in a study of sequential checkpoint blockade in melanoma. Described treatment: randomized to nivolumab then ipilimumab (arm A) or the reverse (arm B). Measured with immunoSEQ multiplex PCR; TCRdb has only the in-frame clones, and not every one. This repertoire shows about 37,000 clones, roughly a third found once; its top ten account for 1.5% to 2%. Sequenced material: tumor tissue (inferred from file names), taken from a patient given nivolumab and ipilimumab in sequence. Source of these receptors: a human donor with melanoma.

This clone was counted between two and nine times. The V call is TRBV28, the J call TRBJ1-5, with D possibly matching TRBD1 (6 bases). Germline CDR1 and CDR2: MDHEN and SYDVKM. Trimming cost V 8 bases and J 0 bases, with 17 bases left between them. CDR3 length equals 16 residues. The CDR3 protein is CASGTPRTASNQPQHF. The CDR3, as DNA: TGTGCCAGCGGTACCCCTAGGACAGCTAGCAATCAGCCCCAGCATTTT.

The chain uses TRBV18 and TRBJ1-2; TRBD1 matches at 7 bases. Germline values: CDR1 KGHSH, CDR2 LQKENI. This CDR3 contains 13 residues. The junction had 3 bases not matched to a gene; V was cut back by 3 bases and J by 5 bases. CDR3 residues: CASSPKGAYGYTF. CDR3 in DNA: TGTGCCAGCTCACCGAAGGGGGCTTATGGCTACACCTTC.

V and J are TRBV10-2 and TRBJ1-4, with no clear D. The CDR3 length is 17 residues. The V and J ends lost 2 bases and 0 bases respectively, with 13 bases between them. The V gene's germline CDR1 is WSHSY and CDR2 SAAADI. CDR3 DNA sequence: TGCGCCAGCAGTGAGCCTCGCCGGACTGCAACTAATGAAAAACTGTTTTTT. The encoded protein is CASSEPRRTATNEKLFF.

This clone has a handful of counts. V usage is TRBV6-8 and J usage is TRBJ2-7; TRBD2 aligns across 11 bases. Trimming took 5 bases from V and 5 from J; bases not matched to a gene: 11. The CDR3 is 16 amino acids. Germline V CDR1 and CDR2: MNHGY, SAAAGT. CDR3 residues: CASSTSGGPPRHEQYF. The CDR3 DNA reads TGTGCCAGCAGTACTAGCGGGGGCCCCCCCCGCCACGAGCAGTACTTC.

In this sample, this clone turned up once. The chain uses TRBV5-1 and TRBJ2-7; TRBD1 matches at 7 bases. The V segment lost 0 bases and the J segment 4 bases; nucleotides outside the gene matches: 7. Germline values: CDR1 SGHRS, CDR2 YFSETQ. This CDR3 region has 15 residues. The CDR3 reads CASSLGEGGLYEQYF. CDR3 DNA sequence: TGCGCCAGCAGCTTGGGTGAAGGGGGCTTGTACGAGCAGTACTTC.

This clone showed up many times. The chain is built from TRBV11-3 and TRBJ2-2, with 7 bases identical to TRBD2. The J segment lost 1 base and the V segment lost 5 bases, leaving 7 bases of the junction unmatched. The CDR3 spans 16 residues. Germline V gene lookup returns CDR1 SGHNT and CDR2 YENEEA. CDR3 protein: CASSPLVAGNTGELFF. The CDR3 nucleotides are TGTGCCAGCAGCCCACTAGTAGCGGGGAACACCGGGGAGCTGTTTTTT.

V is TRBV19 and J is TRBJ2-3; no clear D gene. Germline-derived CDR1 and CDR2 are LNHDA and SQIVND (reference sequence). Trimming removed 3 bases from V and 2 bases from J, with 6 bases in between. This CDR3 spans 13 amino acids. Written as DNA, the CDR3 is TGTGCCAGTAGTATCTCCCTCACAGATACGCAGTATTTT. Its translation: CASSISLTDTQYF.

CDR3 sequence reads: CASSELAVHEQFF. The CDR3, as DNA: TGTGCCAGCAGTGAATTAGCGGTCCATGAGCAGTTCTTC. This chain connects TRBV9 to TRBJ2-1; TRBD2 is a possible D gene (6 bases). The CDR3 contains 13 residues. Germline values: CDR1 SGDLS, CDR2 YYNGEE. V was cut by 5 bases and J by 8 bases, with 14 bases left in between.

V usage is TRBV5-1 and J usage is TRBJ1-1; unclear D gene. Trimming shortened V by 3 bases and J by 3 bases, and 18 bases separated the two germline ends. Germline assignment: CDR1 SGHRS and CDR2 YFSETQ. This CDR3 spans 16 amino acids. The CDR3 DNA follows: TGCGCCAGCAGCTCCTCCGGGCTCGGAGGGTACACTGAAGCTTTCTTT. This translates into CASSSSGLGGYTEAFF.

V is TRBV6-8 and J is TRBJ2-5; 8 nucleotides match TRBD2. The V gene end was trimmed by 6 bases and the J gene end by 5 bases; junction bases not matched to a gene: 17. CDR1 MNHGY and CDR2 SAAAGT come from the germline V gene. CDR3 length: 17 amino acids. The CDR3 bases are TGTGCCAGCAGGAGGAAGGCTAGCGGGTGGTCCGAGGAGACCCAGTACTTC. As protein: CASRRKASGWSEETQYF.

This clone was seen more than once but under ten times. The chain uses TRBV30 and TRBJ2-5; D perhaps matches TRBD2 (6 bases). CDR1 and CDR2 from the germline V gene are GTSNPN and SVGIG (reference sequence). The CDR3 has 14 amino acids. V was clipped by 2 bases and J by 5 bases, with 15 bases between them. The CDR3 loop is CAWSRSRGGETQYF. The CDR3 DNA follows: TGTGCCTGGAGTAGATCTCGAGGAGGGGAGACCCAGTACTTC.

A few counts support this clone. V usage is TRBV6-8 and J usage is TRBJ1-5; a weak D match, TRBD1 (5 bases). The CDR3 covers 12 residues. V was trimmed by 10 bases and J by 4 bases, leaving 11 bases between them. Germline values: CDR1 MNHGY, CDR2 SAAAGT. CDR3 amino acids: CAIREWNQPQHF. In nucleotides, the CDR3 is TGTGCCATCAGGGAATGGAATCAGCCCCAGCATTTT.

V gene TRBV18 combines with J gene TRBJ2-2; D remains unclear. Germline CDR1 reads KGHSH; CDR2 reads LQKENI. Trimming shortened V by 5 bases and J by 4 bases, and 14 bases separated the two germline ends. This CDR3 region has 15 residues. The CDR3 region is CASSSPVRGTGELFF. CDR3 nucleotides: TGTGCCAGCTCATCCCCGGTCCGAGGCACCGGGGAGCTGTTTTTT.

The chain uses TRBV6-8 and TRBJ2-7, with 8 bases identical to TRBD1. Germline values: CDR1 MNHGY, CDR2 SAAAGT. CDR3 size: 15 residues. The V gene end was trimmed by 6 bases and the J gene end by 2 bases; junction bases not matched to a gene: 9. Here the CDR3 reads CASRARGTGPYEQYF. The CDR3 DNA sequence: TGTGCCAGCAGAGCACGCGGGACAGGTCCCTACGAGCAGTACTTC.

V gene TRBV18 combines with J gene TRBJ1-1, with D maybe TRBD1 (5 bases). Germline V lookup: CDR1 KGHSH, CDR2 LQKENI. With 2 bases removed from V and 9 bases from J, the gap between germline ends came to 13 bases. This CDR3 comprises 13 residues. CDR3 region: CASSPVQDSKAFF. The CDR3 nucleotides are TGTGCCAGCTCACCAGTACAGGATTCGAAAGCTTTCTTT.